These 28 T cell receptor beta chains were all obtained from the same sample, sequenced in a study of blood T cell repertoires in COVID-19. Clones were sequenced by immunoSEQ multiplex PCR, and TCRdb holds only the in-frame ones, with some missing. The profile covers about 33,000 clones, with approximately 82% appearing a single time and 10% to 15% taken by the ten largest. Sequenced input: peripheral blood. The receptor source for this set is a human donor in a cohort sampled during active COVID-19.

This chain uses TRBV28 with TRBJ2-1, with 10 bases identical to TRBD1. Germline values: CDR1 MDHEN, CDR2 SYDVKM. The CDR3 loop spans 15 amino acids. J was trimmed by 9 bases and V by 5 bases; bases with no gene match: 10. The CDR3 region is CASSEGTGDLGEQFF. The CDR3 region has the DNA TGTGCCAGCAGTGAAGGGACAGGGGATCTCGGTGAGCAGTTCTTC.

This chain joins TRBV15 and TRBJ1-1, with D hard to call. Germline V lookup: CDR1 LNHNV, CDR2 YYDKDF (reference sequence). The V end lost 1 base, the J end lost 1 base, and 4 bases lay between the germline ends. The CDR3 extends over 13 amino acids. CDR3 amino acids: CATSRAPNTEAFF. As DNA, the CDR3 is TGTGCCACCAGCAGAGCTCCGAACACTGAAGCTTTCTTT.

V is TRBV19 and J is TRBJ2-3; TRBD2 matches at 7 bases. CDR1 is LNHDA, CDR2 SQIVND, per germline (reference sequence). The V and J ends lost 6 bases and 2 bases, in that order; junction bases with no gene match: 5. This CDR3 has 14 amino acids. The CDR3 DNA reads as TGTGCCAGTAGGCGAGCGGGGAACACAGATACGCAGTATTTT. Translated: CASRRAGNTDTQYF. Combining the CDR3 with reference TRBV19 and TRBJ2-3 gives the whole variable domain DGGITQSPKYLFRKEGQNVTLSCEQNLNHDAMYWYRQDPGQGLRLIYYSQIVNDFQKGDIAEGYSVSREKKESFPLTVTSAQKNPTAFYLCASRRAGNTDTQYFGPGTRLTVL.

J is TRBJ1-2 and V is TRBV27, with 7 nucleotides matching TRBD1. In germline, CDR1 is MNHEY, CDR2 SMNVEV (reference sequence). The CDR3 runs to 12 residues. Trimming at V came to 6 bases and at J to 7 bases, leaving 5 bases not matched to a gene. This chain's CDR3 is CASRIGTAGYTF. CDR3 DNA: TGTGCCAGCAGAATTGGGACAGCTGGCTACACCTTC.

The sample holds a few counts of this clone. The chain employs TRBV4-3 and TRBJ2-7, with 8 bases fitting TRBD2. V dropped 2 bases and J dropped 2; count of bases not matched to a gene: 2. The CDR3 totals 14 residues. Looked up from germline, CDR1 is LGHNA and CDR2 is YSLEER. Written as DNA, the CDR3 is TGCGCCAGCAGCCAATTCGGGGGGGCCTACGAGCAGTACTTC. Translated: CASSQFGGAYEQYF.

In this sample, this clone turned up once. The chain links TRBV10-1 to TRBJ2-2; TRBD2 matches at 11 bases. Germline assignment: CDR1 WNHNN and CDR2 SYGVQD (reference sequence). V was pared by 8 bases and J by 4 bases, with 9 bases of the junction left unmatched. This CDR3 has 16 amino acids. CDR3: CASYGILAGGTGELFF. In nucleotides, the CDR3 is TGCGCCAGCTACGGGATTCTAGCGGGGGGCACCGGGGAGCTGTTTTTT.

V usage is TRBV3-1 (or the pseudogene TRBV3-2) and J usage is TRBJ1-3; tentatively, D is TRBD1 (5 bases). V was pared by 0 bases and J by 0 bases, with 12 bases between. Germline V lookup: CDR1 LGHDT, CDR2 YNNKEL (reference sequence). There are 17 residues in the CDR3. For the CDR3, the DNA is TGTGCCAGCAGCCAAGATCCTAGACAGAACTCTGGAAACACCATATATTTT. Translated, it gives CASSQDPRQNSGNTIYF.

The chain joins TRBV6-5 to TRBJ2-3; weak D call: TRBD1 (5 bases). The CDR3 has 15 amino acids. Trimming removed 6 bases at V and 6 bases at J, with 19 bases between. Germline V CDR1 and CDR2: MNHEY, SVGAGI. DNA of the CDR3: TGTGCCAGCAGGAAGGGGCCCCCAAATTGGGATACGCAGTATTTT. Translating gives CASRKGPPNWDTQYF.

The chain couples TRBV18 to TRBJ1-1; maybe TRBD1 (6 bases). This CDR3 comprises 15 residues. The V gene lost 2 bases and the J gene lost 0 bases, with 10 bases spanning the gap. Germline V lookup: CDR1 KGHSH, CDR2 LQKENI. The CDR3 bases are TGTGCCAGCTCACCATCAAGACAGGTGAACACTGAAGCTTTCTTT. The encoded protein is CASSPSRQVNTEAFF. The full variable domain, in which reference TRBV18 and TRBJ1-1 provide the parts outside the CDR3, is NAGVMQNPRHLVRRRGQEARLRCSPMKGHSHVYWYRQLPEEGLKFMVYLQKENIIDESGMPKERFSAEFPKEGPSILRIQQVVRGDSAAYFCASSPSRQVNTEAFFGQGTRLTVV.

This clone was seen just once. The chain combines TRBV12-3 or TRBV12-4 with TRBJ2-5, with TRBD1 matching over 8 bases. J was trimmed by 5 bases and V by 6 bases; bases with no gene match: 5. The length of the CDR3 is 13 residues. The CDR3 nucleotides read TGTGCCAGCAGACTACAGGGGGTGGAGACCCAGTACTTC. This sequence encodes CASRLQGVETQYF.

V usage is TRBV4-1 and J usage is TRBJ1-5; 12 positions match TRBD1. Germline-derived CDR1 and CDR2 are MGHRA and YSYEKL. The junction had 3 bases not matched to a gene; V was cut back by 1 base and J by 5 bases. The CDR3 consists of 16 residues. CDR3 in amino acids: CASSQGDRGPYQPQHF. In nucleotides, the CDR3 is TGCGCCAGCAGCCAAGGGGACAGGGGGCCCTATCAGCCCCAGCATTTT.

The rearrangement uses TRBV30 and TRBJ1-5; TRBD1 matches at 9 bases. With V trimmed by 4 bases and J by 7 bases, 8 bases remained unmatched. CDR3 length: 14 amino acids. From germline, CDR1 is GTSNPN and CDR2 SVGIG (reference sequence). CDR3 in amino acids: CAWKDRGRRQPQHF. Here the CDR3 DNA reads TGTGCCTGGAAGGACAGGGGTAGAAGGCAGCCCCAGCATTTT.

The J gene is TRBJ1-6, the V gene TRBV5-6; TRBD1 might be the D (6 bases). The CDR3 is 14 amino acids. Germline CDR1 SGHDT, CDR2 YYEEEE. Trimming cost V 4 bases and J 10 bases, with 15 bases left between them. The DNA for the CDR3 is TGTGCCAGCAGCCCCCGCAGGGGCGGATCACCCCTCCACTTT. Protein sequence: CASSPRRGGSPLHF. The whole variable domain, filled in from reference TRBV5-6 and TRBJ1-6, reads DAGVTQSPTHLIKTRGQQVTLRCSPKSGHDTVSWYQQALGQGPQFIFQYYEEEERQRGNFPDRFSGHQFPNYSSELNVNALLLGDSALYLCASSPRRGGSPLHFGNGTRLTVT.

The genes are TRBV6-6 and TRBJ2-4; 11 bases are a match to TRBD2. The CDR3 extends over 14 amino acids. CDR1 and CDR2 (germline): MNHNY, SVGAGI (reference sequence). V lost 9 bases and J lost 1; bases outside the gene matches: 2. This CDR3 is CASSGGVAKNIQYF. The CDR3 DNA is TGTGCCAGTAGCGGGGGGGTGGCCAAAAACATTCAGTACTTC.

V is TRBV19 and J is TRBJ2-4, with TRBD2 matching 11 bases. From germline, CDR1 is LNHDA and CDR2 SQIVND (reference sequence). The CDR3 contains 17 residues. V shed 2 bases and J 6 bases; nucleotides not matched to a gene: 9. CDR3 region: CASSIIVAGGRGNIQYF. The CDR3 DNA is TGTGCCAGTAGTATAATCGTAGCGGGGGGGCGAGGAAACATTCAGTACTTC. Full variable domain (outside the CDR3, taken from reference TRBV19 and TRBJ2-4): DGGITQSPKYLFRKEGQNVTLSCEQNLNHDAMYWYRQDPGQGLRLIYYSQIVNDFQKGDIAEGYSVSREKKESFPLTVTSAQKNPTAFYLCASSIIVAGGRGNIQYFGAGTRLSVL.

V usage is TRBV15 and J usage is TRBJ2-5; 9 bases map to TRBD1. This CDR3 is 15 amino acids long. Germline loops: CDR1 LNHNV, CDR2 YYDKDF (reference sequence). V lost 5 bases, J lost 4 bases, and 8 bases stayed unmatched. This CDR3 reads CATSPRRGQGETQYF. CDR3 DNA: TGTGCCACCAGCCCCCGTCGGGGACAGGGAGAGACCCAGTACTTC. The full variable domain, completed using reference TRBV15 and TRBJ2-5, is DAMVIQNPRYQVTQFGKPVTLSCSQTLNHNVMYWYQQKSSQAPKLLFHYYDKDFNNEADTPDNFQSRRPNTSFCFLDIRSPGLGDTAMYLCATSPRRGQGETQYFGPGTRLLVL.

The chain carries TRBV6-5 and TRBJ2-3; tentatively, D is TRBD1 (6 bases). V was shortened by 6 bases and J by 2 bases, with 15 bases between the two germline ends. CDR1 is MNHEY, CDR2 SVGAGI, per germline. The CDR3 has 15 amino acids. The CDR3 DNA reads TGTGCCAGCAGGGACAGACCAGCAGACACAGATACGCAGTATTTT. It translates to CASRDRPADTDTQYF.

This chain joins TRBV18 and TRBJ1-4, with D tentatively TRBD1 (6 bases). Trimming cost V 3 bases and J 5 bases, with 13 bases left between them. This CDR3 is 15 amino acids long. Germline CDR1 reads KGHSH; CDR2 reads LQKENI. The CDR3 region has the DNA TGTGCCAGCTCACCCGACCGGGGGGCGAATGAAAAACTGTTTTTT. Translation: CASSPDRGANEKLFF.

The V and J genes are TRBV12-3 or TRBV12-4 and TRBJ2-5; the D gene is possibly TRBD1 (6 bases). The CDR3 loop spans 13 amino acids. Between the trimmed V and J ends, which lost 5 bases and 9 bases, there was a span of 16 bases. The CDR3 reads CASSTDSMGAQYF. As DNA, the CDR3 is TGTGCCAGCAGTACGGACAGTATGGGGGCCCAGTACTTC.

This chain joins TRBV28 and TRBJ1-6, with a weak D call TRBD1 (5 bases). Trimming took 4 bases from V and 7 from J, leaving 11 bases between them. In germline, CDR1 is MDHEN, CDR2 SYDVKM. The CDR3 contains 14 residues. For the CDR3, the DNA is TGTGCCAGCAGTTGGGGGGGACCGAATTCACCCCTCCACTTT. Translating gives CASSWGGPNSPLHF.

V and J are TRBV4-3 and TRBJ1-4, with D uncertain. Germline loops: CDR1 LGHNA, CDR2 YSLEER. The CDR3 has 15 amino acids. Trimming took off 4 bases at V and 7 bases at J, with 16 bases between the two ends. CDR3 coding DNA: TGCGCCAGCAGCCCCGGGTTGGGAGTAGGTGAAAAACTGTTTTTT. Translated: CASSPGLGVGEKLFF.

The V and J genes are TRBV19 and TRBJ2-7, with unresolved D. The CDR3 is 15 residues long. The germline V gene encodes CDR1 LNHDA and CDR2 SQIVND (reference sequence). The germline V and J ends were trimmed by 3 bases and 3 bases, with 15 bases remaining between them. The CDR3 region has the DNA TGTGCCAGTAGTATGTTGTCCCCCGGTAACTACGAGCAGTACTTC. Its protein is CASSMLSPGNYEQYF.

Only a few counts were recorded for this clone. The rearrangement links TRBV7-9 to TRBJ1-2; perhaps TRBD1 as D (6 bases). Germline CDR1 and CDR2: SEHNR and FQNEAQ (reference sequence). The V and J ends lost 4 bases and 4 bases respectively, with 10 bases between them. The CDR3 totals 13 residues. The CDR3: CASSSGQLYGYTF. In DNA, the CDR3 is TGTGCCAGCAGCTCTGGACAGCTCTATGGCTACACCTTC.

This chain uses TRBV30 with TRBJ1-6; no firm D call. The V gene lost 1 base and the J gene lost 7 bases, with 11 bases spanning the gap. Germline CDR1 and CDR2: GTSNPN and SVGIG (reference sequence). This CDR3 comprises 14 residues. The CDR3 coding sequence is TGTGCCTGGAGTGGGGGAGGAGGGAATTCACCCCTCCACTTT. This gives the protein CAWSGGGGNSPLHF.

The chain links TRBV5-3 to TRBJ2-2; D possibly corresponds to TRBD1 (6 bases). TRBV5-3 is an ORF, and what it does is uncertain. The CDR3 has 15 amino acids. The V end lost 0 bases, the J end lost 0 bases, and 6 bases lay between the germline ends. Here the CDR3 DNA reads TGTGCCAGAAGCTTGGCAGGGGCGAACACCGGGGAGCTGTTTTTT. This sequence encodes CARSLAGANTGELFF.

V usage is TRBV10-2 and J usage is TRBJ2-7; D may be TRBD2 (6 bases). Germline V gene lookup returns CDR1 WSHSY and CDR2 SAAADI. V lost 4 bases and J 3 bases, leaving 19 bases between the germline ends. CDR3 length: 16 residues. The DNA for the CDR3 is TGCGCCAGCAGTGGATGGCCCGGGACTCCCAACTACGAGCAGTACTTC. Its translation: CASSGWPGTPNYEQYF.

The CDR3 protein is CASSPDRAYGYTF. The DNA for the CDR3 is TGTGCCAGCAGCCCGGACAGGGCCTATGGCTACACCTTC. The J gene is TRBJ1-2, the V gene TRBV14, with 8 bases identical to TRBD1. This CDR3 has 13 amino acids. The germline CDR1 and CDR2 sequences are SGHDN and FVKESK. V dropped 4 bases and J dropped 4; count of bases not matched to a gene: 2. The full variable domain, its missing parts supplied by reference TRBV14 and TRBJ1-2, is EAGVTQFPSHSVIEKGQTVTLRCDPISGHDNLYWYRRVMGKEIKFLLHFVKESKQDESGMPNNRFLAERTGGTYSTLKVQPAELEDSGVYFCASSPDRAYGYTFGSGTRLTVV.

With respect to this clone: The junction does not match germline at one end; this may be a read error. This chain uses TRBV6-6 with TRBJ2-5; 7 bases are shared with TRBD2. CDR3 size: 16 residues. Germline CDR1 and CDR2: MNHNY and SVGAGI (reference sequence). The CDR3, as DNA: TGTGCCAGCAGTCGAACACCCCTAGCGGCCCAAGGGACCCAGTACTTC. Its protein product is CASSRTPLAAQGTQYF.